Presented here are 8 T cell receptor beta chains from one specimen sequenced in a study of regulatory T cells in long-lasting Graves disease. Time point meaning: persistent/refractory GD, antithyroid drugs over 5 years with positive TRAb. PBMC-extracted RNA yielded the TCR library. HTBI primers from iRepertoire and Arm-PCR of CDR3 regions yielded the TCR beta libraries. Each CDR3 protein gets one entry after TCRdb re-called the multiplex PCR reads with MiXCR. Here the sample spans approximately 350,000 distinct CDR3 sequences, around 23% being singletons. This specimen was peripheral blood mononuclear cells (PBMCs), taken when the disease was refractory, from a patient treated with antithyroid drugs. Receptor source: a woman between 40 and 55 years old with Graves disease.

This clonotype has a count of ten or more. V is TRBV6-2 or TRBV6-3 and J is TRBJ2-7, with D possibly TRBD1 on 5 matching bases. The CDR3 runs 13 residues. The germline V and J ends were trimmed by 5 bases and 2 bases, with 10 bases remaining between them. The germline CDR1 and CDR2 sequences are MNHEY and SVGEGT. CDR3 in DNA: TGTGCCAGCAGTACAGGACCGACCTACGAGCAGTACTTC. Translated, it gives CASSTGPTYEQYF.

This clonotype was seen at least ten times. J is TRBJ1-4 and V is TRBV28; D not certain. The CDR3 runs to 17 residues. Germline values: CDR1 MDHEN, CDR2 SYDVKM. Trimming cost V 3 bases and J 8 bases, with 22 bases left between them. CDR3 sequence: CASSLAGMGSGLEKLFF. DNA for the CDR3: TGTGCCAGCAGTTTGGCCGGTATGGGGTCCGGGTTAGAAAAACTGTTTTTT.

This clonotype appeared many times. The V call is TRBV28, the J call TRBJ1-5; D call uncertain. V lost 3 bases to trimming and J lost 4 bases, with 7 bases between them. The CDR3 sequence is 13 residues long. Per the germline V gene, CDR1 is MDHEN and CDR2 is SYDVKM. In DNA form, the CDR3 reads TGTGCCAGCAGTTTCGTGAGTAATCAGCCCCAGCATTTT. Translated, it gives CASSFVSNQPQHF.

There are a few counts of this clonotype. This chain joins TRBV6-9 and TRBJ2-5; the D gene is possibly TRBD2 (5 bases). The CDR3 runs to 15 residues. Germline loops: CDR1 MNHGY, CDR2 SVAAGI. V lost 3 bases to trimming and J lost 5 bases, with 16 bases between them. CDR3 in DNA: TGTGCCAGCAGTTACGATCCGTGGTCGGGGGAGACCCAGTACTTC. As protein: CASSYDPWSGETQYF.

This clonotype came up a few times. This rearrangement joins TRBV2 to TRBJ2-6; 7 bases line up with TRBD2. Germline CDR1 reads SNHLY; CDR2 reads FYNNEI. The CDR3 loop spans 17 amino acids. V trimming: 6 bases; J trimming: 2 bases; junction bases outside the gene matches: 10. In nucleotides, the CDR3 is TGTGCCAGCAGACTAAGGGAGGGGAGGGCTGGGGCCAACGTCCTGACTTTC. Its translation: CASRLREGRAGANVLTF.

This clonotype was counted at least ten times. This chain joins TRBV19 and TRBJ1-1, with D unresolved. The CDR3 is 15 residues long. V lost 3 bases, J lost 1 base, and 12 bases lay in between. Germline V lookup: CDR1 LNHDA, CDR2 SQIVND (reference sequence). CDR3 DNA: TGTGCCAGTAGTATTCCCCCTTCTGCGAACACTGAAGCTTTCTTT. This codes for CASSIPPSANTEAFF.

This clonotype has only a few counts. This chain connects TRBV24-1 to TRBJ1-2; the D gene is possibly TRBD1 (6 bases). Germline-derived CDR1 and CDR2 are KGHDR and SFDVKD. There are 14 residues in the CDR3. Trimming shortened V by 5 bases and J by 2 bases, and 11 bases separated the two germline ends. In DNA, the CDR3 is TGTGCCACCAGTGGGTCGGACAGCAACTATGGCTACACCTTC. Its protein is CATSGSDSNYGYTF.

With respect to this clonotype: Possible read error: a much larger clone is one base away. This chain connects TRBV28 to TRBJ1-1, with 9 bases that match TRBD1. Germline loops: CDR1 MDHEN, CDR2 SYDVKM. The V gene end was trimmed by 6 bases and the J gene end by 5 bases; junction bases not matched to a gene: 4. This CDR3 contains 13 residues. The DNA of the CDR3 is TGTGCCAGCAGGGACAGGGGAGAAACTGAAGCTTTCTTT. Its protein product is CASRDRGETEAFF. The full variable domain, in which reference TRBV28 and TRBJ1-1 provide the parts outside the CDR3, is DVKVTQSSRYLVKRTGEKVFLECVQDMDHENMFWYRQDPGLGLRLIYFSYDVKMKEKGDIPEGYSVSREKKERFSLILESASTNQTSMYLCASRDRGETEAFFGQGTRLTVV.